Listed below are T cell receptor beta chains from one sample, sequenced in a study of graft-versus-host responses after intestinal transplantation. Using immunoSEQ multiplex PCR, the repertoire was profiled, and TCRdb retains in-frame clones only, with some absent. This sample has some 39,000 clones, with 85% to 95% found just once. No antigen is known for these receptors. This material consisted of unstimulated CD8+ T cells sorted from spleen or lymph node cells, taken before transplant. Source of these receptors: a human donor who was the organ donor for an intestinal transplant. Both conserved end residues are part of each CDR3. The D gene is left open where the match is weak. Clone sizes are given selectively: once, few, many, or a class where the clone is expanded.

V gene,clone size,J gene,D gene,CDR3 DNA,CDR3 protein
TRBV4-3,-,TRBJ2-3,TRBD2,TGCGCCAGCAGCAAAAGGCTCATAGCGGGGGTAACAGATACGCAGTATTTT,CASSKRLIAGVTDTQYF
TRBV27,-,TRBJ2-1,-,TGTGCCAGCAGTCAAGGGATCAATGAGCAGTTCTTC,CASSQGINEQFF
TRBV19,-,TRBJ2-1,TRBD2,TGTGCCAGTCGAGAAATCGGGACTAGCAGGGACAATGAGCAGTTCTTC,CASREIGTSRDNEQFF
TRBV27,-,TRBJ1-5,-,TGTGCCAGCAGTTCAGGGTGGGGAAGCAATCAGCCCCAGCATTTT,CASSSGWGSNQPQHF
TRBV11-2,once,TRBJ2-7,-,TGTGCCAGCAGCTTAGGGGCCTTGGGTAAGAGCTCCTACGAGCAGTACTTC,CASSLGALGKSSYEQYF
TRBV6-1,-,TRBJ2-3,-,TGTGCCAGCAGTGAAACAGGTCTTTCGGGCGCAGATACGCAGTATTTT,CASSETGLSGADTQYF
TRBV6-1,once,TRBJ1-1,-,TGTGCCAGCAGTGCCAGCGGGGGCGCTGAAGCTTTCTTT,CASSASGGAEAFF
TRBV19,-,TRBJ2-1,-,TGTGCCAGTAGTATGGATTACAGCAGTGAGCAGTTCTTC,CASSMDYSSEQFF
TRBV2,-,TRBJ2-1,TRBD1,TGTGCCAGCAGTGATACGACAGGGGTTAATGAGCAGTTCTTC,CASSDTTGVNEQFF
TRBV6-6,-,TRBJ1-5,-,TGTGCCAGCGGGGGATTGGGCAATCAGCCCCAGCATTTT,CASGGLGNQPQHF
TRBV27,-,TRBJ2-1,TRBD2,TGTGCCAGCAGCTCTAGCGGGGCCTACTCCTACAATGAGCAGTTCTTC,CASSSSGAYSYNEQFF
TRBV19,-,TRBJ1-2,-,TGTGCCAGTAGAAATGGTCGGGGCTACACCTTC,CASRNGRGYTF
TRBV27,-,TRBJ2-3,TRBD2,TGTGCCAGCAGTCCCCTCGGGGGGTGGCTGTATTTT,CASSPLGGWLYF
TRBV5-1,-,TRBJ2-1,-,TGCGCCAGCAGCGCCCAGGAGACCTCCTACAATGAGCAGTTCTTC,CASSAQETSYNEQFF
TRBV6-1,-,TRBJ2-7,TRBD1,TGTGCCAGCAGTGATCGACCGACAGGGGAAGGCTACGAGCAGTACTTC,CASSDRPTGEGYEQYF
TRBV4-1,-,TRBJ2-7,-,TGCGCCAGCAGCCGCACTAATTCCTACGAGCAGTACTTC,CASSRTNSYEQYF
TRBV7-2,-,TRBJ1-5,TRBD1,TGTGCCAGCAGCTTTCCGGGACAGGGGTACCAGCCCCAGCATTTT,CASSFPGQGYQPQHF
TRBV5-6,-,TRBJ1-4,-,TGTGCCAGCAGCTGGGGGACCGGGAATGAAAAACTGTTTTTT,CASSWGTGNEKLFF
TRBV6-1,-,TRBJ2-7,-,TGTGCCAGCAGCAACGGGGAGTACGAGCAGTACTTC,CASSNGEYEQYF
TRBV13,-,TRBJ2-1,TRBD2,TGTGCCAGCAGCTTAATTCTAGCGGCAAACAATGAGCAGTTCTTC,CASSLILAANNEQFF
TRBV5-1,-,TRBJ2-3,TRBD2,TGCGCCAGCAGCTTGGAAGGGGCGGGGGGAACAGATACGCAGTATTTT,CASSLEGAGGTDTQYF
TRBV5-8,-,TRBJ2-5,TRBD1,TGTGCCAGCAGTCTCCAGACAGGGTACCAAGAGACCCAGTACTTC,CASSLQTGYQETQYF
TRBV19,-,TRBJ1-2,-,TGTGCCAGTAGCCCAACAGGGTTTGGTGGCTACACCTTC,CASSPTGFGGYTF
TRBV27,-,TRBJ1-1,TRBD1,TGTGCCAGCAAACGACAGGGGGAGCCGAACACTGAAGCTTTCTTT,CASKRQGEPNTEAFF
TRBV19,-,TRBJ1-1,-,TGTGCCAGTAGTATCGGAGGCGGCCTCTTTGAAGCTTTCTTT,CASSIGGGLFEAFF
TRBV4-3,-,TRBJ2-5,-,TGCGCCAGCAGCCAAGGTATAGGTCTGCAGGAGACCCAGTACTTC,CASSQGIGLQETQYF
TRBV7-9,-,TRBJ2-3,TRBD2,TGTGCCAGCAGCTTAGCGGTGCTAGCGGGGGGGCCTGTTGCAGATACGCAGTATTTT,CASSLAVLAGGPVADTQYF
TRBV4-2,-,TRBJ1-2,TRBD1,TGTGCCAGCAGCCACCTACAGGGGTCTAACTATGGCTACACCTTC,CASSHLQGSNYGYTF
TRBV6-6,once,TRBJ2-1,-,TGTGCCAGCACGAAGGACAGTCCCCACAATGAGCAGTTCTTC,CASTKDSPHNEQFF
TRBV13,-,TRBJ2-3,TRBD2,TGTGCCAGCAGTCAGAGTCCGGGACTAGCGGGGGGACGGACAGATACGCAGTATTTT,CASSQSPGLAGGRTDTQYF
TRBV15,-,TRBJ1-4,TRBD1,TGTGCCACCAGCAGAGGACTTCAAGGGACAGGGTCTTCTTTTTCGTCTGCAACTAATGAAAAACTGTTTTTT,CATSRGLQGTGSSFSSATNEKLFF
TRBV5-8,-,TRBJ2-7,TRBD1,TGTGCCAGCAGCTTGGGACAGGGTGCCTACGAGCAGTACTTC,CASSLGQGAYEQYF
TRBV5-4,-,TRBJ1-1,-,TGTGCCAGCAACCCCTGGGGTGACACTGAAGCTTTCTTT,CASNPWGDTEAFF
TRBV27,-,TRBJ1-2,-,TGTGCCAGCAGTCCAAAGTCAGGGTCATCTGATGGCTACACCTTC,CASSPKSGSSDGYTF
TRBV25-1,-,TRBJ2-7,-,TGTGCCAGCAGTGAATCAGGAAGCTACGAGCAGTACTTC,CASSESGSYEQYF
TRBV5-4,-,TRBJ2-6,-,TGTGCCAGCAGCTCCACGACCTGGGCCAACGTCCTGACTTTC,CASSSTTWANVLTF
TRBV6-1,-,TRBJ2-1,TRBD1,TGTGCCAGCAGTCCCGGGACAGGGAGGACCAATGAGCAGTTCTTC,CASSPGTGRTNEQFF
TRBV4-3,-,TRBJ2-3,-,TGCGCCAGCAGCCCCGAGGACTACGACCGAGATACGCAGTATTTT,CASSPEDYDRDTQYF
TRBV9,once,TRBJ2-2,TRBD2,TGTGCCAGCAGCGTAGAAGGGACTAGTTACGGGGAGCTGTTTTTT,CASSVEGTSYGELFF
TRBV12-5,once,TRBJ1-3,-,TGTGCTAGTGGTCCCCCGTTCGGCTCAGGAAACACCATATATTTT,CASGPPFGSGNTIYF
TRBV5-5,-,TRBJ1-2,-,TGTGCCAGCAGCTTGGCCCTCCAGGGTCCTTACAAGCGAGGCTACACCTTC,CASSLALQGPYKRGYTF
TRBV9,-,TRBJ2-3,TRBD2,TGTGCCAGCAGCGAGTCCGATAGCGGGGGGCCTAAGGATACGCAGTATTTT,CASSESDSGGPKDTQYF
TRBV7-7,-,TRBJ1-2,TRBD1,TGTGCTAGCAGCTTAGAGGCGGGACAGGGATTGAGGGGGGAAGGCTACACCTTC,CASSLEAGQGLRGEGYTF
TRBV7-9,-,TRBJ1-6,-,TGTGCCAGCAGCTCATTAGAGCCACCCCTCCACTTT,CASSSLEPPLHF
TRBV15,-,TRBJ2-3,-,TGTGCCACCAGCAGGGTTCCCTGGGATACGCAGTATTTT,CATSRVPWDTQYF
TRBV6-5,-,TRBJ2-1,TRBD2,TGTGCCAGCAGTTCTCGACTAGCGGGGATGGATGAGCAGTTCTTC,CASSSRLAGMDEQFF
TRBV6-5,-,TRBJ1-1,TRBD1,TGTGCCAGCAGTTACGGACAGGGGACTGAAGCTTTCTTT,CASSYGQGTEAFF
TRBV9,-,TRBJ2-7,-,TGTGCCAGCAGCACAAAGGACGGTTCCTACGAGCAGTACTTC,CASSTKDGSYEQYF
TRBV5-1,-,TRBJ1-5,TRBD1,TGCGCCAGCAGCGAGTGGGACAGTAGCAATCAGCCCCAGCATTTT,CASSEWDSSNQPQHF
TRBV6-1,-,TRBJ2-1,TRBD2,TGTGCCAGCAGTGAAATCAGCGGGGTTGGCTCCTACAATGAGCAGTTCTTC,CASSEISGVGSYNEQFF
TRBV5-4,once,TRBJ2-7,TRBD1,TGTGCCAGCAGCTTGGGGACAGGGGGCTACGAGCAGTACTTC,CASSLGTGGYEQYF
TRBV4-1,-,TRBJ2-3,TRBD2,TGCGCCAGCAGCCAAGGACTAGCGGGGGGCACAGATACGCAGTATTTT,CASSQGLAGGTDTQYF
TRBV5-1,-,TRBJ2-7,-,TGCGCCAGCAGCTTTTATTTGGACAGAATCTACGAGCAGTACTTC,CASSFYLDRIYEQYF
TRBV7-8,-,TRBJ2-1,TRBD2,TGTGCCAGCAGCTTAGTAGGGACTAGCGGGGGGAATGAGCAGTTCTTC,CASSLVGTSGGNEQFF